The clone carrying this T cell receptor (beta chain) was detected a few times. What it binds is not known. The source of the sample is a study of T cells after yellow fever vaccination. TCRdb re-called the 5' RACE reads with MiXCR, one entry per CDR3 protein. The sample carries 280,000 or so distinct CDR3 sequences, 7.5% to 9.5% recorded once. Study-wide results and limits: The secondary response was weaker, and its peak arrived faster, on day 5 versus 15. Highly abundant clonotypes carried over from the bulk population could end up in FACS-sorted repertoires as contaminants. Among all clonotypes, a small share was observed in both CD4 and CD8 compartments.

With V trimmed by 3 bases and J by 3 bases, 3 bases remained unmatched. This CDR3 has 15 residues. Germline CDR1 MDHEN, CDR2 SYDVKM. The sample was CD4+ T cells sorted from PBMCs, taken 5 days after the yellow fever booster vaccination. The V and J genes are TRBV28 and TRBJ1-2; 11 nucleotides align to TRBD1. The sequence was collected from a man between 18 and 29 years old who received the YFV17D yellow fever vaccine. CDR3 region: CASSFGGQGDYGYTF. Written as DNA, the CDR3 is TGTGCCAGCAGTTTCGGGGGACAGGGGGACTATGGCTACACCTTC.